This passage covers 5 T cell receptor beta chains from one sample sequenced in a study of blood T cell repertoires in COVID-19 (TCRdb year 2020). The library was prepared using the immunoSEQ multiplex PCR assay. TCRdb took this table from immuneACCESS and kept in-frame rearrangements with V and J called. Such tables lack part of the clones; where checked against another copy, unresolved V genes explain under half of the gap, and the rest is unexplained. The sample table shows roughly 150,000 clones, and about 92% are seen once. The ten largest make up over 15% of the sample. Sequenced input: peripheral blood. The receptors stem from a man aged 55 to 70 with active or convalescent COVID-19.

The chain recombines TRBV3-1 (or the pseudogene TRBV3-2) with TRBJ1-2; D might be TRBD1 (5 bases). There are 16 residues in the CDR3. Trimming left V 6 bases short and J 0 bases short, with 17 bases between. Germline loops: CDR1 LGHDT, CDR2 YNNKEL (reference sequence). CDR3 nucleotides: TGTGCCAGCAGACCCGGAGACAGATTAGCTAACTATGGCTACACCTTC. The encoded protein is CASRPGDRLANYGYTF.

This rearrangement joins TRBV29-1 to TRBJ1-2; TRBD1 agrees at 7 bases. From germline, CDR1 is SQVTM and CDR2 ANQGSEA. The CDR3 has 14 amino acids. With V trimmed by 7 bases and J by 8 bases, 16 bases remained unmatched. In DNA, the CDR3 is TGCAGCGCCAGAGACCCCGGGACAGATGCCGGCTACACCTTC. Amino acids: CSARDPGTDAGYTF. The whole variable domain, filled in from reference TRBV29-1 and TRBJ1-2, reads SAVISQKPSRDICQRGTSLTIQCQVDSQVTMMFWYRQQPGQSLTLIATANQGSEATYESGFVIDKFPISRPNLTFSTLTVSNMSPEDSSIYLCSARDPGTDAGYTFGSGTRLTVV.

V gene TRBV4-1 combines with J gene TRBJ2-7; TRBD2 aligns across 7 bases. CDR1 MGHRA and CDR2 YSYEKL come from the germline V gene. The trim removed 4 bases at V and 3 bases at J, leaving 9 bases unmatched. The CDR3 has 15 amino acids. The CDR3 bases are TGCGCCAGCAGCCTACAAACTAGCGAGCTCTACGAGCAGTACTTC. Its translation is CASSLQTSELYEQYF.

Remarks on this clone: At one end the junction does not follow the germline gene, possibly because of a read error. The chain joins TRBV7-2 to TRBJ1-6; D is perhaps TRBD1 (5 bases). CDR1 and CDR2 (germline): SGHTA, FQGNSA. The CDR3 totals 14 residues. The CDR3 bases are TGTGCCAGCAGCCTAGCCGGGGGTAATTCACCCCTCCACTTT. This gives the protein CASSLAGGNSPLHF.

In nucleotides, the CDR3 is TGCAGCGGTCGTTCCAACACTGAAGCTTTCTTT. It specifies CSGRSNTEAFF. V is TRBV29-1 and J is TRBJ1-1; D is unclear. The CDR3 is 11 residues long. The V end was cut by 7 bases, the J end by 2 bases, with 8 bases between. Germline V gene sequence: CDR1 SQVTM, CDR2 ANQGSEA.